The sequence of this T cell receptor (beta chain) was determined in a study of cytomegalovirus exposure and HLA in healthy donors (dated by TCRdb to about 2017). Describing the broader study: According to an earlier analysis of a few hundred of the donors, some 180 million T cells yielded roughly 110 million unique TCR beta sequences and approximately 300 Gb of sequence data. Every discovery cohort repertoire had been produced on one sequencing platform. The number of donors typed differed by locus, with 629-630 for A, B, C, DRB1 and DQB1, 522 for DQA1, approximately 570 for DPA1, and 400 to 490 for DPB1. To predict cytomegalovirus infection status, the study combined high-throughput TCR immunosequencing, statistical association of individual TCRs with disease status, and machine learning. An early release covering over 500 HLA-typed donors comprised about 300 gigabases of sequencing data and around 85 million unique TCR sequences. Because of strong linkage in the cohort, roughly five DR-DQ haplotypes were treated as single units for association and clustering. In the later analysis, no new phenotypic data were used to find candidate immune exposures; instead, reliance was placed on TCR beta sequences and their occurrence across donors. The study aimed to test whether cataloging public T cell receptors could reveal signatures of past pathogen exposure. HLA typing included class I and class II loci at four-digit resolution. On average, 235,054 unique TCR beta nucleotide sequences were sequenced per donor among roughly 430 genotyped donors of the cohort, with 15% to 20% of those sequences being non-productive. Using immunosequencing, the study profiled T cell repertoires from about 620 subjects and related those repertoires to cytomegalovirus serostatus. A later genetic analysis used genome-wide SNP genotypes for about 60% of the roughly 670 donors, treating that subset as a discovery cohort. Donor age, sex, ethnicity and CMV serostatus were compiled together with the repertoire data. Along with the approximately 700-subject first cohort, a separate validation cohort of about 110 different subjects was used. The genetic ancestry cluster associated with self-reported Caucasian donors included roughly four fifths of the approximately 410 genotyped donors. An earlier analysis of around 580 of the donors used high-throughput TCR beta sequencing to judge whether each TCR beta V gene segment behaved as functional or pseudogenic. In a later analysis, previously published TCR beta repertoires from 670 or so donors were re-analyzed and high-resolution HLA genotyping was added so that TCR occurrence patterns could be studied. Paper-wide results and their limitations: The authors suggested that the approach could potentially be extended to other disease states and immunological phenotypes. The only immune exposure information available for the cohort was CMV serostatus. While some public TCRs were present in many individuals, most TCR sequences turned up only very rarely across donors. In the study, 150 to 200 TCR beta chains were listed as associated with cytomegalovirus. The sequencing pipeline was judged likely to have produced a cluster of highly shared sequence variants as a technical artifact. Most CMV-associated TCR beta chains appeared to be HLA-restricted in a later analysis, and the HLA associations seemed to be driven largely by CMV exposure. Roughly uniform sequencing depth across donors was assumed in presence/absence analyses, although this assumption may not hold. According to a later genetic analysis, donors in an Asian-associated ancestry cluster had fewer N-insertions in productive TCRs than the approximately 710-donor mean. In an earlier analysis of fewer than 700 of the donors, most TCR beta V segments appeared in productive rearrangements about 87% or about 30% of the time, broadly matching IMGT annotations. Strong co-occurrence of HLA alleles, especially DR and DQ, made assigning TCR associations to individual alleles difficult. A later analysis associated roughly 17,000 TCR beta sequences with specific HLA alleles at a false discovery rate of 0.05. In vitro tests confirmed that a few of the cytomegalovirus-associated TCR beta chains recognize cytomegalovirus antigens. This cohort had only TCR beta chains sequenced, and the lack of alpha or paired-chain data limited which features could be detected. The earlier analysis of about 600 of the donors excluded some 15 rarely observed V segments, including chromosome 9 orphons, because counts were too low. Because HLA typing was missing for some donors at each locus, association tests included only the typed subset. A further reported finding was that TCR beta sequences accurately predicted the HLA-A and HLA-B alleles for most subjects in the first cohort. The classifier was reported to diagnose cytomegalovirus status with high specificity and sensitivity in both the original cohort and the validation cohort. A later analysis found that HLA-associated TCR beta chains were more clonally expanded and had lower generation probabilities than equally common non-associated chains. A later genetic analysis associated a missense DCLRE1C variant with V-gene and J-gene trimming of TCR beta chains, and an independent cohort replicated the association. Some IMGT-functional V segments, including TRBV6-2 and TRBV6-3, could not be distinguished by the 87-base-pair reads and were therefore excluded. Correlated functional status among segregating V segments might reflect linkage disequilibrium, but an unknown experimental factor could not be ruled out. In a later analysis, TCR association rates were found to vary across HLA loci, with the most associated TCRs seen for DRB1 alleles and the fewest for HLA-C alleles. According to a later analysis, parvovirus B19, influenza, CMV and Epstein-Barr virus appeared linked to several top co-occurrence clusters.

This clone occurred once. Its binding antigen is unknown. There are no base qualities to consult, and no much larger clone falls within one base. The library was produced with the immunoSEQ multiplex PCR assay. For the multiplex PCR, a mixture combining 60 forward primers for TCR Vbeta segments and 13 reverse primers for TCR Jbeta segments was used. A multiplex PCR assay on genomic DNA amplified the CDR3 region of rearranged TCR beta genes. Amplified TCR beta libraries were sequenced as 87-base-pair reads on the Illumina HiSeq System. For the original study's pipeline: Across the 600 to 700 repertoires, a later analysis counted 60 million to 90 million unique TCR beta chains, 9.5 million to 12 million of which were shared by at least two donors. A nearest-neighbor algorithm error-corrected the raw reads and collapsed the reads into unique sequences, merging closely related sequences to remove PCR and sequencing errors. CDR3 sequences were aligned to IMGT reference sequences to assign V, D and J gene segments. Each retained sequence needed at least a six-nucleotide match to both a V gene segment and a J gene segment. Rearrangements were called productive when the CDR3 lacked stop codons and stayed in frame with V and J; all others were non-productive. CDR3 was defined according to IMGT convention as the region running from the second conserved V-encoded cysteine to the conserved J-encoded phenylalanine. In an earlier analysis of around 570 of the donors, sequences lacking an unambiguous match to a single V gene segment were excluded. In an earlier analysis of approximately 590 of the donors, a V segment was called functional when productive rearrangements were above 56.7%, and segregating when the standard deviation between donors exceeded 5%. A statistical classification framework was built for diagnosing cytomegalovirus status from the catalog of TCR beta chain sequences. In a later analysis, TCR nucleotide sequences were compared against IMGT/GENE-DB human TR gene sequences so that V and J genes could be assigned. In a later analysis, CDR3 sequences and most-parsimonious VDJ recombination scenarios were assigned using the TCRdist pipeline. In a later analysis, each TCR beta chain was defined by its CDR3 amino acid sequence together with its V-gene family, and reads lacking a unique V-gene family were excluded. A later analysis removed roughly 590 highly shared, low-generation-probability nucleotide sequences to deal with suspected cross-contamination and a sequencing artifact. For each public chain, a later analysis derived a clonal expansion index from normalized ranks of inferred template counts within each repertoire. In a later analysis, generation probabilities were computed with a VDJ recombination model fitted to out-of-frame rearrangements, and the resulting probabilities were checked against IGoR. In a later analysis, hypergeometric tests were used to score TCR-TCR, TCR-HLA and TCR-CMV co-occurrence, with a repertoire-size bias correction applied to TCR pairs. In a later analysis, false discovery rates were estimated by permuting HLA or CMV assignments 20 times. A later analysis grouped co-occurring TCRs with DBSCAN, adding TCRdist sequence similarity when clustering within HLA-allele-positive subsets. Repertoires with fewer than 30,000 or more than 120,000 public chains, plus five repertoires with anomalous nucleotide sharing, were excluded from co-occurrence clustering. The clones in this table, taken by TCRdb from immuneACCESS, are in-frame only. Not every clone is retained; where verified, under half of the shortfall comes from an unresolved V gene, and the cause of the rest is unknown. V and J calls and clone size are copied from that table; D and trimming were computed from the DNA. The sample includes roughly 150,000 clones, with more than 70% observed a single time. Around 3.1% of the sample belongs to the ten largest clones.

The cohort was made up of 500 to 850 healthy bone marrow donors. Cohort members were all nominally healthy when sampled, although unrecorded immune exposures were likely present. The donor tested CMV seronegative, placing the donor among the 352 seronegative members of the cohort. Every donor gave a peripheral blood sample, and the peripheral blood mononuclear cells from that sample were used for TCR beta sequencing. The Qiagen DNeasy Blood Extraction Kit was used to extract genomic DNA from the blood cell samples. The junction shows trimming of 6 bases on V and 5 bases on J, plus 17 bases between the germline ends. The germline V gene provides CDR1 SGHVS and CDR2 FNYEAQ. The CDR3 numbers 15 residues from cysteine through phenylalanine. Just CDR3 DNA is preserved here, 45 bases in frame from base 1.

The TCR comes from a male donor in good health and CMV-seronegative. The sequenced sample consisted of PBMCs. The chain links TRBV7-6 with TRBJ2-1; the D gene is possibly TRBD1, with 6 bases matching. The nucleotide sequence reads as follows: TGTGCCAGCAGTTTGACAGGTCCACTCCACAATGAGCAGTTCTTC. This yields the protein CASSLTGPLHNEQFF.